Presented here are 12 T cell receptor beta chains from one specimen sequenced in a study of human T cells and chemical hapten exposure (dated by TCRdb to about 2021). The library was prepared using RACE. The instrument given in TCRdb is NextSeq 500. TCRdb itself trimmed the public reads at Q25 with fastp, ran MiXCR and retained productive beta chains. Identical CDR3 proteins give one entry, which carries the most common genes and DNA. Recorded for this sample are over 300,000 distinct CDR3 sequences; 5.1% of them occurred a single time. Together, the top ten hold just over 2.5% of the sample. This specimen's time point label, per the study, means: pre-sensitization, week 0. The label giving this sample's treatment or condition can be read as: therapeutic diphenylcyclopropenone sensitization with weekly scalp DPC. The sequenced sample was whole blood, obtained in connection with sensitization to the hapten diphenylcyclopropenone (DPC). These receptors originate from a woman between 45 and 65 years old with alopecia areata. Some clones in this sample may be carry-over from other donors' samples.

This clonotype was counted ten times or more. J is TRBJ2-3 and V is TRBV11-2; D gene uncertain. The germline V and J ends were trimmed by 4 bases and 1 base, with 9 bases remaining between them. The CDR3 is made up of 14 amino acids. Per germline, CDR1 SGHAT and CDR2 FQNNGV. In DNA, the CDR3 is TGTGCCAGCAGCTCCGAACCCGGCACAGATACGCAGTATTTT. The encoded protein is CASSSEPGTDTQYF.

This clonotype came up a few times. The gene calls are TRBV25-1 and TRBJ1-1; D is unclear. Germline lookup yields CDR1 MGHDK and CDR2 SYGVNS. The CDR3 contains 12 residues. The V end lost 6 bases, the J end lost 5 bases, and 10 bases lay between the germline ends. The CDR3 protein is CASRDGRTEAFF. CDR3 nucleotide sequence: TGTGCCAGCAGAGATGGTAGGACTGAAGCTTTCTTT.

This clonotype was observed many times. CDR3 coding DNA: TGTGCCAGCAGTGTTTCTAGCGGGAGTCTCGCAGATACGCAGTATTTT. This translates into CASSVSSGSLADTQYF. The chain employs TRBV6-1 and TRBJ2-3, with 10 bases matching TRBD2. CDR1 is MNHNS, CDR2 SASEGT, per germline. There are 16 residues in the CDR3. J was trimmed by 4 bases and V by 4 bases; bases with no gene match: 8.

Many counts were recorded for this clonotype. The gene calls are TRBV24-1 and TRBJ2-7; D possibly matches TRBD1 or TRBD2 (5 bases each). Trimming cost V 4 bases and J 9 bases, with 12 bases left between them. Germline V lookup: CDR1 KGHDR, CDR2 SFDVKD. CDR3 size: 12 residues. As DNA, the CDR3 is TGTGCCACCAGTGAGCTCGAGAGGGGGCAGTACTTC. Protein: CATSELERGQYF.

At least ten counts were recorded for this clonotype. This rearrangement joins TRBV7-9 to TRBJ2-1; D ambiguous. V lost 1 base, J lost 8 bases, and 15 bases lay in between. Germline lookup yields CDR1 SEHNR and CDR2 FQNEAQ (reference sequence). The CDR3 loop spans 15 amino acids. As DNA, the CDR3 is TGTGCCAGCAGCTTAGGACTCGTCACCGGAGATGAGCAGTTCTTC. Encoded protein: CASSLGLVTGDEQFF.

This clonotype was recorded many times. V and J are TRBV20-1 and TRBJ1-5; D possibly corresponds to TRBD1 (6 bases). The V gene's germline CDR1 is DFQATT and CDR2 SNEGSKA (reference sequence). The CDR3 loop spans 16 amino acids. Trimming left V 3 bases short and J 4 bases short, with 19 bases between. The CDR3 loop is CSASLGTSGSNQPQHF. The DNA of the CDR3 is TGCAGTGCTAGCTTAGGGACATCCGGGTCAAATCAGCCCCAGCATTTT.

The table lists this clonotype with a few counts. The CDR3 protein is CSAPPGTAPNYGYTF. CDR3 nucleotides: TGCAGTGCTCCTCCCGGGACAGCCCCTAACTATGGCTACACCTTC. The rearrangement joins TRBV20-1 to TRBJ1-2; TRBD1 matches 7 bases. Losses at the gene ends were 5 bases for V and 0 bases for J; bases not matched to a gene: 9. The CDR3 is 15 residues long. The germline gives CDR1 DFQATT, CDR2 SNEGSKA (reference sequence).

Only a few counts were recorded for this clonotype. The rearrangement uses TRBV27 and TRBJ2-2; D tentatively reads TRBD1 or TRBD2 (5 bases each). The V and J ends lost 5 bases and 3 bases respectively, with 10 bases between them. Germline V gene sequence: CDR1 MNHEY, CDR2 SMNVEV (reference sequence). CDR3 length: 14 residues. In nucleotides, the CDR3 is TGTGCCAGCAGTATGGGGACCTACACCGGGGAGCTGTTTTTT. Translated: CASSMGTYTGELFF.

The sample holds many counts of this clonotype. The rearrangement links TRBV28 to TRBJ2-5, with D perhaps TRBD1 or TRBD2 (5 bases each). V lost 2 bases, J lost 7 bases, and 11 bases lay in between. Germline loops: CDR1 MDHEN, CDR2 SYDVKM. CDR3 size: 13 residues. CDR3 coding DNA: TGTGCCAGCAGTTTAGGGGGAGACGCGACCCAGTACTTC. It encodes CASSLGGDATQYF.

The chain recombines TRBV20-1 with TRBJ1-5, with D tentatively TRBD1 (5 bases). Germline V gives CDR1 DFQATT, CDR2 SNEGSKA (reference sequence). The V gene lost 1 base and the J gene lost 7 bases, with 14 bases spanning the gap. The CDR3 is 14 residues long. The CDR3 here is CSARVGAAKQPQHF. CDR3 coding DNA: TGCAGTGCTAGAGTCGGGGCAGCTAAACAGCCCCAGCATTTT.

The J gene is TRBJ2-2, the V gene TRBV6-5; 7 nucleotides match TRBD2. The CDR3 is made up of 13 amino acids. Germline CDR1 MNHEY, CDR2 SVGAGI. V lost 2 bases and J lost 6; bases outside the gene matches: 0. This CDR3 reads CASSYAGAGELFF. DNA of the CDR3: TGTGCCAGCAGTTACGCGGGAGCCGGGGAGCTGTTTTTT.

This clonotype was detected many times. The rearrangement links TRBV5-1 to TRBJ2-5, with TRBD2 matching over 10 bases. This CDR3 has 14 amino acids. With V trimmed by 5 bases and J by 3 bases, 4 bases remained unmatched. Germline loops: CDR1 SGHRS, CDR2 YFSETQ. Here the CDR3 reads CASRAGTSEETQYF. CDR3 bases: TGCGCCAGCAGGGCCGGGACTAGCGAAGAGACCCAGTACTTC.